Listed below are T cell receptor beta chains from one sample, sequenced in a study of CD8 T cells in Susac syndrome. MiXCR was run by TCRdb on the immunoSEQ multiplex PCR reads, yielding one entry per CDR3 protein. The sample has some 300,000 distinct CDR3 sequences, 85% seen once. Sequenced: CD8+ T cells from PBMCs. These receptors were taken from a human donor with multiple sclerosis. CDR3s include the opening cysteine and the closing phenylalanine or tryptophan. D genes are given only for firm matches. Clone size is not always given. Where it is, it says once, few, many or a class for expanded clones.

>TRBV27|TRBJ1-1|.|.
TGTGCCAGCAGTTTCTCGGAAAACACTGAAGCTTTCTTT
CASSFSENTEAFF
>TRBV4-3|TRBJ2-7|.|.
TGCGCCAGCAGCCAAGATCCCGGCTACTACGAGCAGTACTTC
CASSQDPGYYEQYF
>TRBV5-4|TRBJ2-7|.|TRBD2
TGTGCCAGCAGCGCCGAGGATAGCGGGAGTATCGTCGACGAGCAGTACTTC
CASSAEDSGSIVDEQYF
>TRBV7-9|TRBJ2-3|.|TRBD1
TGTGCCAGCAGCTTAGCGACAGGGGGAAGCACAGATACGCAGTATTTT
CASSLATGGSTDTQYF
>TRBV5-4|TRBJ1-1|.|.
TGTGCCAGCAGCTTGATTGTCAGTCAGAACACTGAAGCTTTCTTT
CASSLIVSQNTEAFF
>TRBV3-1|TRBJ2-1|.|TRBD2
TGTGCCAGCAGCCAAGCTACGCGGGGGAATGAGCAGTTCTTC
CASSQATRGNEQFF
>TRBV19|TRBJ1-5|few|.
TGTGCCAGTAGTATCGTCCGGAATCAGCCCCAGCATTTT
CASSIVRNQPQHF
>TRBV2|TRBJ1-4|once|TRBD1
TGTGCCAGCAGTGAAGAAGGACAGGGGGCTTACGAAAAACTGTTTTTT
CASSEEGQGAYEKLFF
>TRBV4-3|TRBJ1-2|.|TRBD1
TGCGCCAGCAGCCCCCAACTGACAGGGGGCATGACTTTTTTCGGCTACACCTTC
CASSPQLTGGMTFFGYTF
>TRBV4-1|TRBJ1-5|.|.
TGCGCCAGCAGCCAATTCACGGCTGGCAATCAGCCCCAGCATTTT
CASSQFTAGNQPQHF
>TRBV29-1|TRBJ2-3|.|TRBD2
TGCAGCGCCGAAATAGCGGGAATTTGGGGAGATACGCAGTATTTT
CSAEIAGIWGDTQYF
>TRBV10-3|TRBJ2-1|.|.
TGTGCCATCAGTGAGCGGGAGAAGGTTTTGAATGGGCAGTTCTTC
CAISEREKVLNGQFF
>TRBV28|TRBJ1-5|.|TRBD1
TGTGCCAGCAGTTGGGGACAGGGGGACAATCAGCCCCAGCATTTT
CASSWGQGDNQPQHF
>TRBV9|TRBJ2-1|.|TRBD2
TGTGCCAGCAGCCCCCCTGCGGGAGCCGACAATGAGCAGTTCTTC
CASSPPAGADNEQFF
>TRBV6-1|TRBJ1-1|.|.
TGTGCCAGCAGCACCGGAGGTTCTGAAGCTTTCTTT
CASSTGGSEAFF
>TRBV30|TRBJ2-7|.|TRBD2
TGTGCCTGGGGACTAGCGGGACTTTCCTACGAGCAGTACTTC
CAWGLAGLSYEQYF
>TRBV28|TRBJ2-1|few|.
TGTGCCAGCAGTTTTCTCGGGGAGCAGTTCTTC
CASSFLGEQFF
>TRBV4-3|TRBJ1-2|.|.
TGCGCCAGCAGCCAATCGAGGGCAGGGTCTGGCTACACCTTC
CASSQSRAGSGYTF
>TRBV3-1|TRBJ1-6|.|.
TGTGCCAGCAGCGGAGGGAATTCACCCCTCCACTTT
CASSGGNSPLHF
>TRBV20-1|TRBJ1-5|.|.
TGCAGTGCTAGAGATCCGGAGTGGGATGGGGGCGATCAGCCCCAGCATTTT
CSARDPEWDGGDQPQHF
>TRBV20-1|TRBJ1-1|.|.
TGCAGTGCTGTAGGTATTATGAACACTGAAGCTTTCTTT
CSAVGIMNTEAFF
>TRBV7-9|TRBJ1-5|.|TRBD1
TGTGCCAGCCGACAGGGTGATCAGCCCCAGCATTTT
CASRQGDQPQHF
>TRBV7-9|TRBJ1-1|.|TRBD1
TGTGCCAGCAGCGAACAGACAGGGTCCATTGGAGCTTTCTTT
CASSEQTGSIGAFF
>TRBV20-1|TRBJ2-7|.|.
TGCAGTGCTAGAGGAGGCGCAACCTACGAGCAGTACTTC
CSARGGATYEQYF
>TRBV10-3|TRBJ2-7|.|TRBD1
TGTGCCATCAGTGAGTCGCAGGGGGCAAGCTCCTACGAGCAGTACTTC
CAISESQGASSYEQYF
>TRBV19|TRBJ2-1|.|TRBD2
TGTGCCAGTAGTATGCCGGCTAGCGGGAGGCATGAGCAGTTCTTC
CASSMPASGRHEQFF
>TRBV27|TRBJ2-1|once|.
TGTGCCAGCAGTCCCCTGGAGGCCCAGAGCTCCTACAATGAGCAGTTCTTC
CASSPLEAQSSYNEQFF
>TRBV30|TRBJ1-2|.|.
TGTGCCTGGAGTGACGCCGGACCTTATGGCTACACCTTC
CAWSDAGPYGYTF
>TRBV7-9|TRBJ2-7|.|.
TGTGCCAGCAGCTTAATAAGTTTACGGGAGCAGTACTTC
CASSLISLREQYF
>TRBV24-1|TRBJ1-1|.|TRBD1
TGTGCCACCAGTGCCGGACAGGGGGACGGGACTGAAGCTTTCTTT
CATSAGQGDGTEAFF
>TRBV7-9|TRBJ2-7|.|.
TGTGCCAGCAGCTTAGACACAGAATCAGACGAGCAGTACTTC
CASSLDTESDEQYF
>TRBV11-2|TRBJ2-3|.|.
TGTGCCAGCAGCTCCGGGTGGGGGCGAGGCACAGATACGCAGTATTTT
CASSSGWGRGTDTQYF
>TRBV5-1|TRBJ1-2|once|.
TGCGCCAGCAGCTTGGCCCCTATCCCGCCCGACTTCGGCTACACCTTC
CASSLAPIPPDFGYTF
>TRBV7-9|TRBJ2-3|.|.
TGTGCCAGCAGCTCCTGGACGCTAAGCACAGATACGCAGTATTTT
CASSSWTLSTDTQYF
>TRBV29-1|TRBJ2-7|few|TRBD2
TGCAGCGTCTTAAGCGGGGGCCGATACGAGCAGTACTTC
CSVLSGGRYEQYF
>TRBV12-3/TRBV12-4|TRBJ1-5|once|.
TGTGCCAGCAACTTACCGGGACAGCCCCAGCATTTT
CASNLPGQPQHF
>TRBV6-1|TRBJ2-3|.|TRBD2
TGTGCCAGCAGCTTTTCGTCGGCGGGAGGCCCAGATACGCAGTATTTT
CASSFSSAGGPDTQYF
>TRBV3-1|TRBJ2-7|.|TRBD1
TGTGCCAGCAGCCCCCTGACAGGGTCCCACAGCTCCTACGAGCAGTACTTC
CASSPLTGSHSSYEQYF
>TRBV28|TRBJ2-1|.|TRBD2
TGTGCCAGCAGTTTAAGGACTAGCGCCATCAATGAGCAGTTCTTC
CASSLRTSAINEQFF
>TRBV24-1|TRBJ2-1|.|TRBD1
TGTGCCACCAGTGACCCTACAGGGGACAATGAGCAGTTCTTC
CATSDPTGDNEQFF
>TRBV6-1|TRBJ2-5|few|.
TGTGCCAGCTCGCCGGGGACTGGGGAGACCCAGTACTTC
CASSPGTGETQYF
>TRBV20-1|TRBJ2-1|.|TRBD2
TGCAGTGCTAGAGATAGACTAGCGCTCAAGAGCTCCTACAATGAGCAGTTCTTC
CSARDRLALKSSYNEQFF
>TRBV12-3/TRBV12-4|TRBJ1-3|.|.
TGTGCCAGCAGCCAAACCAGGGGCACCATATATTTT
CASSQTRGTIYF
>TRBV10-3|TRBJ2-7|.|TRBD2
TGTGCCATCAGTGTAGGAGCGGGAGTATACGAGCAGTACTTC
CAISVGAGVYEQYF
>TRBV19|TRBJ2-5|.|TRBD2
TGTGCCAGTAGTATAAGCGGGAGTAAAGAGACCCAGTACTTC
CASSISGSKETQYF
>TRBV14|TRBJ2-3|.|TRBD2
TGTGCCAGCAGCGGGGTTGAGGCGGGAGCTATGGATACGCAGTATTTT
CASSGVEAGAMDTQYF
>TRBV28|TRBJ2-7|.|TRBD2
TGTGCCAGCAGTGAACCGACTAGCGGGAAATCCCCCTACGAGCAGTACTTC
CASSEPTSGKSPYEQYF
>TRBV9|TRBJ1-2|.|TRBD1
TGTGCCAGCAGCGCTGCAGGGGGAGGGTACTATGGCTACACCTTC
CASSAAGGGYYGYTF
>TRBV5-1|TRBJ1-1|.|TRBD1
TGCGCCAGCAGCTTGAGAGCACTTACAGGGGTTGGCGGCACTGAAGCTTTCTTT
CASSLRALTGVGGTEAFF
>TRBV7-2|TRBJ2-3|.|.
TGTGCCAGCAGCGAAGTACAGGGGCCGGGGGCCACAGATACGCAGTATTTT
CASSEVQGPGATDTQYF
>TRBV28|TRBJ2-1|once|TRBD2
TGTGCCAGCAGTCCTCCCACTAGCGGAGTTGAGCAGTTCTTC
CASSPPTSGVEQFF
>TRBV12-2|TRBJ2-3|.|.
TGTGCAAGTCGCCCCGATTTCCCGGGGCAAACCACAGATACGCAGTATTTT
CASRPDFPGQTTDTQYF
>TRBV21-1|TRBJ1-5|.|.
TGTGCCAGCAGCCCCAGAAATGCACGGAATAGCAATCAGCCCCAGCATTTT
CASSPRNARNSNQPQHF
>TRBV29-1|TRBJ2-5|.|TRBD2
TGCAGCGTTGAGGGAGGGGCTAGAGAGACCCAGTACTTC
CSVEGGARETQYF
>TRBV5-6|TRBJ2-5|.|.
TGTGCCAGCAGCGTGAGGTCCGGGGGTAAAGAGACCCAGTACTTC
CASSVRSGGKETQYF
>TRBV12-3/TRBV12-4|TRBJ1-5|.|.
TGTGCCAGCAGTTTAAGGGCAGCAAATCAGCCCCAGCATTTT
CASSLRAANQPQHF
>TRBV7-9|TRBJ2-1|.|TRBD2
TGTGCCAGCAGCTTAGAGTCCCGACTAGCGGGAGTGGATGAGCAGTTCTTC
CASSLESRLAGVDEQFF
>TRBV5-6|TRBJ2-7|.|TRBD1
TGTGCCAGCAGCCCCGACAGGGCCACCTACGAGCAGTACTTC
CASSPDRATYEQYF
>TRBV6-2/TRBV6-3|TRBJ2-7|few|.
TGTGCCAGCAGGTCCTTGGGGGAGGAGCAGTACTTC
CASRSLGEEQYF
>TRBV6-1|TRBJ2-7|.|.
TGTGCCAGCCGGCCAAAGGGGGCCTACGAGCAGTACTTC
CASRPKGAYEQYF